This T cell receptor (beta chain) emerged from a study of multiple sclerosis patients with progressive multifocal leukoencephalopathy (dated by TCRdb to about 2019). For the wider study: Peripheral T and B cells were examined in MS patients who developed PML (4 under natalizumab, 1 after alemtuzumab) and in treated patients who did not develop PML. The study aimed to detect JC virus-specific or public T-cell expansions arising at the time of PML onset. Two patients on natalizumab who later developed PML were tracked over time from before therapy, through 6 and 12 months, up to PML onset. Broad study findings and their caveats: Because the cohort was small and descriptive, it remained unclear whether the findings reflect JC virus infection or general immunocompromise. The analysis covered only peripheral blood, although cerebrospinal fluid or brain lymphocytes might be more informative for natalizumab-associated PML. Most PML patients had lower normalized Shannon entropy, suggesting less diverse TRB repertoires, while values in the natalizumab-treated controls sat near 1. Although TRB clones above 0.5% frequency turned up only in PML patients, the clones expanded at PML onset were already present before and during natalizumab therapy. No common TRBV or TRBJ gene usage or preferential TRBV-TRBJ pairings were detected when PML developed.

Read against the paper, the sample's time point label means: roughly 6 months of natalizumab therapy. Interpreted using the paper, the treatment or condition label stands for: on natalizumab therapy at sampling. Interferon beta had previously been received by all listed patients, and all PML patients were female. T1 and T2 blood samples were collected at 6 and 12 months of natalizumab therapy, respectively. Ficoll-Hypaque density gradient centrifugation was used to isolate peripheral blood mononuclear cells. To note about this clone: No cognate antigen has been identified for it. Qualities for individual bases were not recorded, and no much larger clone is one base off.

Library preparation was by the immunoSEQ multiplex PCR assay. Each PCR was spiked with synthetic inline TR CDR3 controls spanning all V-J pairings to estimate template counts and remove amplification bias. Reads went through processing to reduce amplification and sequencing bias, and quantification was done against synthetic TR CDR3 analogs. On the authors' methods: In ImmunoSEQ Analyzer, raw data were processed so that out-of-frame sequences and CDR3s with stop codons were removed, with gene names following IMGT nomenclature. Normalized Shannon entropy, defined as 1 minus Pielou's evenness, served as the summary measure of repertoire diversity. Two TRB sequences were counted as identical only if the two sequences had the same V gene, J gene and CDR3. Public PML clonotypes were defined as CDR3s shared by two or more PML-onset samples but absent from earlier samples, from controls, and from public databases. Positional CDR3 amino acid composition was analyzed in Skylign with the observed count method. TCRdb limited this immuneACCESS table to in-frame rearrangements with V and J called. A share of clones is missing; checked studies link under half to unresolved V genes, and the rest is unexplained. V and J calls and clone size are those listed in that table; D and trimming were worked out from the DNA. This sample gives 25,000 to 30,000 clones in total; nearly 90% of them show up just once. The ten largest clones add up to about 1.6% of the sample.

A distance of 3 bases separates the germline ends of V and J, which lose 1 base and 8 bases respectively. CDR1 and CDR2 (SGHTA, FQGNSA) derive from the germline V gene. The CDR3 contains 11 residues, cysteine and phenylalanine counted. The sequence is cut down to CDR3 DNA, 33 bases in frame from base 1. This clonotype originated in a human donor with multiple sclerosis. Sequencing was performed on PBMCs, taken from a patient treated with natalizumab. The chain joins TRBV7-2 to TRBJ1-3; too little of a D gene remains to name it. The CDR3 protein is CASSLEDTIYF. DNA sequence: TGTGCCAGCAGCTTAGAGGACACCATATATTTT.